The clone carrying this T cell receptor (beta chain) occurred many times. cDNA libraries for TCR beta contained unique molecular identifiers. Each CDR3 protein gets one entry after TCRdb re-called the PCR reads with MiXCR. The sample lists about 260,000 distinct CDR3 sequences; 30% to 45% were seen once. This specimen comes from a study of post-analysis software for immune sequencing data. Sequencing used blood. The sequence came from a girl between 10 and 17 years old with multiple sclerosis.

CDR3 protein: CASSEGGSIQYF. In DNA, the CDR3 is TGTGCCAGCAGTGAAGGGGGGAGCATTCAGTACTTC. V gene TRBV6-1 combines with J gene TRBJ2-4; possibly TRBD1 or TRBD2 for D (5 bases each). The CDR3 sequence is 12 residues long. The germline V gene has CDR1 MNHNS and CDR2 SASEGT. V lost 1 base and J lost 9, with 7 bases in between.